The 32 T cell receptor beta chains listed next were all sequenced from one sample in a study of regulatory T cells in long-lasting Graves disease. Time point reported: newly diagnosed GD, antithyroid drugs for less than 3 months. PBMC-derived RNA was used for the TCR library. Construction of TCR beta libraries relied on iRepertoire HTBI primers and on Arm-PCR targeting CDR3 regions. TCRdb processed the multiplex PCR reads anew with MiXCR; each CDR3 protein has one entry. The repertoire holds 350,000 to 450,000 distinct CDR3 sequences, with 14% to 15% as singletons. This same sample was also part of a study on T cells in Graves' hyperthyroidism and ophthalmopathy.

The sequencing here drew on peripheral blood mononuclear cells (PBMCs), taken at new diagnosis, from a patient treated with antithyroid drugs. The receptors stem from a woman aged 40 to 49 with Graves disease.

This clonotype was recorded at least ten times. The chain is built from TRBV12-3 or TRBV12-4 and TRBJ2-1; 9 nucleotides align to TRBD1. The junction had 10 bases not matched to a gene; V was cut back by 5 bases and J by 5 bases. This CDR3 contains 16 residues. CDR3: CASSPRPGQGNNEQFF. The CDR3 DNA is TGTGCCAGCAGTCCAAGACCGGGACAGGGCAACAATGAGCAGTTCTTC.

Note on this clonotype: Being one base from a much bigger clone, this may be a read error. This rearrangement joins TRBV6-1 to TRBJ1-2, with 8 bases that match TRBD1. V shed 7 bases and J 3 bases; nucleotides not matched to a gene: 4. Per the germline V gene, CDR1 is MNHNS and CDR2 is SASEGT. This CDR3 comprises 13 residues. The CDR3 loop reads CASIPTGDYGYTF. DNA of the CDR3: TGTGCCAGCATCCCGACAGGGGACTATGGCTACACCTTC.

The table lists this clonotype with many counts. The chain employs TRBV2 and TRBJ2-3, with D perhaps matching TRBD1 (5 bases). The CDR3 covers 16 residues. Germline-derived CDR1 and CDR2 are SNHLY and FYNNEI. V shed 2 bases and J shed 0 bases, with 12 bases lying between them. CDR3 DNA: TGTGCCAGCAGTGAACCCGGCAGGACAAGCACAGATACGCAGTATTTT. Translated: CASSEPGRTSTDTQYF.

Of note for this clonotype: This may arise from a read error, as a much more abundant clone is one base away. The gene calls are TRBV28 and TRBJ2-7; 7 nucleotides align to TRBD2. CDR3 length equals 15 residues. J lost 2 bases, V lost 7 bases, and 11 bases had no gene match. CDR1 is MDHEN and CDR2 is SYDVKM in the germline V gene. Written as DNA, the CDR3 is TGTGCCAGCAATGGGATCCCTAGCGGACCCTACGAGCAGTACTTC. This gives the protein CASNGIPSGPYEQYF.

The genes are TRBV7-6 and TRBJ2-7, with 7 bases lining up with TRBD2. The V gene end was trimmed by 5 bases and the J gene end by 1 base; junction bases not matched to a gene: 8. The CDR3 length is 15 residues. CDR1 and CDR2 (germline): SGHVS, FNYEAQ. The CDR3 reads CASSVGGVRSYEQYF. CDR3 DNA: TGTGCCAGCAGCGTGGGAGGGGTTCGATCCTACGAGCAGTACTTC.

This clonotype was recorded a few times. The rearrangement uses TRBV24-1 and TRBJ2-2, with D perhaps TRBD1 or TRBD2 (6 bases each). The CDR3 runs 14 residues. Trimming removed 4 bases at V and 6 bases at J, with 11 bases between. CDR1 is KGHDR, CDR2 SFDVKD, per germline. In nucleotides, the CDR3 is TGTGCCACCAGTGACTACAGGGACTCCGGGGAGCTGTTTTTT. Translated, it gives CATSDYRDSGELFF.

Turning to this clonotype: A much larger clone lies a single base off, so this may be a read error. The gene calls are TRBV5-1 and TRBJ2-3; a weak D match, TRBD2 (5 bases). The V gene's germline CDR1 is SGHRS and CDR2 YFSETQ. Trimming shortened V by 5 bases and J by 2 bases, and 9 bases separated the two germline ends. This CDR3 is built from 13 residues. The CDR3 region has the DNA TGCGCCAGCAGGCGGGTGCTCACAGATACGCAGTATTTT. Its protein is CASRRVLTDTQYF.

This clonotype was recorded at least ten times. The chain couples TRBV4-3 to TRBJ2-7; 13 nucleotides agree with TRBD2. With V trimmed by 1 base and J by 0 bases, 6 bases remained unmatched. Germline V gene data show CDR1 as LGHNA and CDR2 as YSLEER. The CDR3 is made up of 18 amino acids. CDR3 loop: CASSQAGTSGTSSYEQYF. The CDR3 nucleotides read TGCGCCAGCAGCCAAGCCGGGACTAGCGGGACAAGCTCCTACGAGCAGTACTTC.

The table lists this clonotype with many counts. The chain couples TRBV2 to TRBJ1-2, with 10 bases fitting TRBD1. The V gene end was trimmed by 5 bases and the J gene end by 2 bases; junction bases not matched to a gene: 2. Germline CDR1 is SNHLY and CDR2 is FYNNEI. This CDR3 spans 14 amino acids. The CDR3 loop is CASSRQGANYGYTF. Written as DNA, the CDR3 is TGTGCCAGCAGTAGACAGGGGGCCAACTATGGCTACACCTTC. Full variable domain (outside the CDR3, taken from reference TRBV2 and TRBJ1-2): EPEVTQTPSHQVTQMGQEVILRCVPISNHLYFYWYRQILGQKVEFLVSFYNNEISEKSEIFDDQFSVERPDGSNFTLKIRSTKLEDSAMYFCASSRQGANYGYTFGSGTRLTVV.

This clonotype was picked up many times. The chain carries TRBV6-1 and TRBJ2-7; tentative D call: TRBD1 (5 bases). V was trimmed by 5 bases and J by 4 bases, leaving 9 bases between them. Per germline, CDR1 MNHNS and CDR2 SASEGT. The CDR3 runs to 12 residues. The CDR3 sequence is CASSRQTYEQYF. CDR3 nucleotides: TGTGCCAGCAGTAGACAGACATACGAGCAGTACTTC.

This clonotype was seen ten or more times. The J gene is TRBJ1-1, the V gene TRBV12-3 or TRBV12-4, with D perhaps matching TRBD1 (5 bases). Trimming removed 0 bases at V and 3 bases at J, with 8 bases between. CDR3 length equals 14 residues. CDR3 amino acids: CASSLAGADTEAFF. CDR3 sequence (DNA): TGTGCCAGCAGTTTAGCAGGGGCGGACACTGAAGCTTTCTTT.

This clonotype was recorded many times. The chain recombines TRBV2 with TRBJ2-5; maybe TRBD1 (6 bases). The CDR3 is 13 amino acids. V was trimmed by 4 bases and J by 7 bases, leaving 13 bases between them. In germline, CDR1 is SNHLY, CDR2 FYNNEI. The CDR3 bases are TGTGCCAGCAGTGGGACAGACGTTGGGACCCAGTACTTC. It codes for CASSGTDVGTQYF.

This clonotype was counted at least ten times. The chain combines TRBV13 with TRBJ2-3, with 9 bases matching TRBD2. The V segment lost 5 bases and the J segment 3 bases; nucleotides outside the gene matches: 12. CDR1 is PRHDT and CDR2 is FYEKMQ in the germline V gene (reference sequence). CDR3 size: 17 residues. The CDR3 spells CASSRRAGGPLTDTQYF. The CDR3 coding sequence is TGTGCCAGCAGCAGGAGGGCGGGAGGGCCGTTGACAGATACGCAGTATTTT.

This clonotype was seen only a few times. This CDR3 reads CASSEPDGGYVESYEQYF. DNA of the CDR3: TGTGCCAGCAGTGAACCCGACGGGGGTTATGTCGAGTCCTACGAGCAGTACTTC. The rearrangement uses TRBV6-2 or TRBV6-3 and TRBJ2-7; a weak D match, TRBD2 (6 bases). V was trimmed by 5 bases and J by 1 base, leaving 24 bases between them. CDR3 length equals 18 residues. Germline V gene data show CDR1 as MNHEY and CDR2 as SVGEGT.

There are many counts of this clonotype. The rearrangement uses TRBV7-2 and TRBJ2-1, with TRBD2 matching 8 bases. Germline trimming cut 4 bases from V and 9 bases from J; bases unmatched to any gene: 11. CDR1 is SGHTA, CDR2 FQGNSA, per germline. There are 15 residues in the CDR3. CDR3 loop: CASSSLRREAGEQFF. The CDR3 DNA is TGTGCCAGCAGCTCTCTTAGGCGGGAGGCGGGTGAGCAGTTCTTC. Filled out from reference TRBV7-2 and TRBJ2-1, the complete variable domain reads GAGVSQSPSNKVTEKGKDVELRCDPISGHTALYWYRQSLGQGLEFLIYFQGNSAPDKSGLPSDRFSAERTGGSVSTLTIQRTQQEDSAVYLCASSSLRREAGEQFFGPGTRLTVL.

The sample holds many counts of this clonotype. V gene TRBV11-3 combines with J gene TRBJ2-3, with D possibly being TRBD1 or TRBD2 (5 bases each). The V gene lost 4 bases and the J gene lost 1 base, with 15 bases spanning the gap. Per germline, CDR1 SGHNT and CDR2 YENEEA. The CDR3 length is 16 residues. CDR3 protein: CASSSRQGEGTDTQYF. The CDR3 DNA reads TGTGCCAGCAGCTCCCGCCAGGGAGAGGGCACAGATACGCAGTATTTT.

The V and J genes are TRBV2 and TRBJ2-4; 8 nucleotides match TRBD1. Germline V lookup: CDR1 SNHLY, CDR2 FYNNEI. V dropped 6 bases and J dropped 16; count of bases not matched to a gene: 11. The CDR3 loop spans 12 amino acids. CDR3 in amino acids: CASRGTGTGVYF. In DNA, the CDR3 is TGTGCCAGCAGGGGGACCGGGACAGGTGTCTACTTC.

In regard to this clonotype: A much larger clone differs by one base, so this may be a read error. The chain combines TRBV7-9 with TRBJ1-1; unclear D gene. CDR1 is SEHNR and CDR2 is FQNEAQ in the germline V gene (reference sequence). V gave up 5 bases and J gave up 1 base, with 14 bases separating them. The CDR3 consists of 15 residues. As DNA, the CDR3 is TGTGCCAGCAGCGTGTCCGGGATACCGAACACTGAAGCTTTCTTT. Translated, it gives CASSVSGIPNTEAFF.

In this sample, this clonotype turned up many times. The chain combines TRBV3-1 with TRBJ2-3, with TRBD1 matching over 7 bases. The J call may be incorrect, as the DNA end agrees better with TRBJ2-5. The length of the CDR3 is 14 residues. Germline CDR1 LGHDT, CDR2 YNNKEL (reference sequence). The CDR3 loop reads CASSHYGDSIPQYF. The CDR3 nucleotides are TGTGCCAGCAGCCATTACGGGGACAGTATCCCCCAGTACTTC.

This clonotype was recorded at least ten times. V gene TRBV29-1 combines with J gene TRBJ2-1; D gene ambiguous. Germline CDR1 and CDR2: SQVTM and ANQGSEA. Trimming cost V 0 bases and J 5 bases, with 17 bases left between them. CDR3 length equals 16 residues. The CDR3: CSVEDSPDLLHNEQFF. DNA for the CDR3: TGCAGCGTTGAAGATTCCCCAGACCTACTGCACAATGAGCAGTTCTTC.

This rearrangement joins TRBV7-2 to TRBJ2-7; TRBD2 agrees at 9 bases. This CDR3 contains 16 residues. V lost 1 base and J lost 2; bases outside the gene matches: 6. Per germline, CDR1 SGHTA and CDR2 FQGNSA. CDR3 DNA: TGTGCCAGCAGCTTAGTGACTAGCGGATTACCCTACGAGCAGTACTTC. Its protein is CASSLVTSGLPYEQYF.

This clonotype was detected ten times or more. In DNA, the CDR3 is TGTGCCAGCAGTGAATATGGGACGGTCTATGAAAAACTGTTTTTT. This gives the protein CASSEYGTVYEKLFF. The chain uses TRBV2 and TRBJ1-4; D is possibly TRBD1 (5 bases). Trimming removed 2 bases from V and 6 bases from J, with 13 bases in between. The CDR3 length is 15 residues. The germline V gene has CDR1 SNHLY and CDR2 FYNNEI.

This clonotype has a handful of counts. J is TRBJ1-1 and V is TRBV20-1; no clear D gene. Germline lookup yields CDR1 DFQATT and CDR2 SNEGSKA (reference sequence). Deletions cut 5 bases from V and 0 bases from J, with 7 bases between. The CDR3 is 12 residues long. The CDR3 DNA sequence: TGCAGTGCTGAGGGAATGAACACTGAAGCTTTCTTT. Encoded protein: CSAEGMNTEAFF.

This clonotype appeared many times. The chain carries TRBV12-3 or TRBV12-4 and TRBJ2-7; D perhaps matches TRBD1 (6 bases). The germline V and J ends were trimmed by 6 bases and 3 bases, with 12 bases remaining between them. The CDR3 is 13 amino acids. The CDR3 loop is CASSLDSFYEQYF. The CDR3 region has the DNA TGTGCCAGCAGCCTGGACAGTTTCTACGAGCAGTACTTC.

This clonotype showed up many times. This chain uses TRBV18 with TRBJ2-5; D ambiguous. CDR1 and CDR2 from the germline V gene are KGHSH and LQKENI. This CDR3 is built from 13 residues. The V and J ends lost 8 bases and 1 base respectively, with 11 bases between them. The CDR3 loop reads CASSPGSQETQYF. In DNA, the CDR3 is TGTGCCAGCAGCCCCGGTTCCCAAGAGACCCAGTACTTC.

The CDR3 DNA sequence: TGCGCCAGCAGCCAATACGGGGCGAGGGGACCAGATACGCAGTATTTT. Translating it yields CASSQYGARGPDTQYF. The rearrangement joins TRBV4-1 to TRBJ2-3; D is perhaps TRBD1 or TRBD2 (5 bases each). Germline assignment: CDR1 MGHRA and CDR2 YSYEKL. The CDR3 spans 16 residues. Trimming pared 2 bases from V and 4 bases from J, leaving 16 bases between.

V usage is TRBV19 and J usage is TRBJ1-1; D not certain. Per germline, CDR1 LNHDA and CDR2 SQIVND (reference sequence). The CDR3 consists of 14 residues. V was shortened by 3 bases and J by 5 bases, with 13 bases between the two germline ends. CDR3 nucleotide sequence: TGTGCCAGTAGTATCGGTCCCAGGCTAACTGAAGCTTTCTTT. It translates to CASSIGPRLTEAFF.

The V and J genes are TRBV4-3 and TRBJ2-2, with D maybe TRBD1 (5 bases). Trimming left V 0 bases short and J 2 bases short, with 13 bases between. This CDR3 has 17 amino acids. Germline V CDR1 and CDR2: LGHNA, YSLEER. For the CDR3, the DNA is TGCGCCAGCAGCCAAGAAGCCCATCGGACAAACACCGGGGAGCTGTTTTTT. This translates into CASSQEAHRTNTGELFF.

The chain carries TRBV5-1 and TRBJ2-1; 10 bases are a match to TRBD2. The V segment lost 2 bases and the J segment 8 bases; nucleotides outside the gene matches: 4. The V gene's germline CDR1 is SGHRS and CDR2 YFSETQ. This CDR3 spans 14 amino acids. The CDR3 sequence is CASSFTSGNDEQFF. CDR3 bases: TGCGCCAGCAGCTTCACTAGCGGGAACGATGAGCAGTTCTTC.

This clonotype showed up many times. This sequence joins TRBV5-5 and TRBJ2-1, with 10 bases that match TRBD2. The germline CDR1 and CDR2 sequences are SGHKS and YYEKEE (reference sequence). V was clipped by 0 bases and J by 9 bases; unmatched bases: 15. The length of the CDR3 is 18 residues. The CDR3 region is CASSLVLSGRALGGEQFF. Written as DNA, the CDR3 is TGTGCCAGCAGCTTGGTTCTGAGCGGGAGGGCCCTCGGGGGTGAGCAGTTCTTC. The full variable domain, rest sourced from reference TRBV5-5 and TRBJ2-1, is DAGVTQSPTHLIKTRGQQVTLRCSPISGHKSVSWYQQVLGQGPQFIFQYYEKEERGRGNFPDRFSARQFPNYSSELNVNALLLGDSALYLCASSLVLSGRALGGEQFFGPGTRLTVL.

This clonotype was detected ten times or more. The chain has TRBV5-1 and TRBJ1-6; the D gene is possibly TRBD1 (5 bases). The CDR3 extends over 14 amino acids. Trimming took 4 bases from V and 7 from J, leaving 12 bases between them. The germline V gene has CDR1 SGHRS and CDR2 YFSETQ. In DNA, the CDR3 is TGCGCCAGCAGCGGCGGGACGGTGAATTCACCCCTCCACTTT. Translated: CASSGGTVNSPLHF.

This clonotype was found many times. The chain couples TRBV18 to TRBJ1-4; no reliable D call. CDR1 KGHSH and CDR2 LQKENI come from the germline V gene. The CDR3 is 14 amino acids. V was pared by 2 bases and J by 5 bases, with 9 bases between. The CDR3 DNA sequence: TGTGCCAGCTCACCAGGAGGTAGCAATGAAAAACTGTTTTTT. It is translated as CASSPGGSNEKLFF.